This T cell receptor (beta chain) was recovered during a study of cytomegalovirus exposure and HLA in healthy donors. Germline-derived CDR1 and CDR2 are SGDLS and YYNGEE. The CDR3 has 15 residues. Study findings and constraints: Researchers catalogued some 160 TCR beta chains as cytomegalovirus-associated. While the bulk of TCR sequences proved rare, some public TCRs turned up in many donors. A few CMV-associated chains were confirmed in vitro to be specific for CMV antigens.

In the case of this clone: Its matching antigen is unknown. Mismatch with germline at one junction end may stem from a read error.

Sequenced by immunoSEQ multiplex PCR; TCRdb stores in-frame clones only, minus some. This table holds tens of thousands of clones, about 93% found once. This TCR came from a man younger than 35 in good health and CMV-seropositive. The chain uses TRBV9 and TRBJ2-5; TRBD2 agrees at 10 bases. The sample comprised PBMCs. This chain's CDR3 is CASSVPTSGEEAQYF. The CDR3 coding sequence is TGTGCCAGCAGCGTACCAACTAGCGGGGAAGAGGCCCAGTACTTC.